This T cell receptor beta chain was sequenced during a study of cytomegalovirus exposure and HLA in healthy donors. Findings and caveats of the study: Owing to their indistinguishability, certain V segments, notably TRBV6-2 and TRBV6-3, were excluded. A later analysis found common viral pathogens apparently linked to several of the most significant clusters. A few of the chains that were CMV-associated were confirmed in vitro to be specific for CMV antigens.

There are 17 residues in the CDR3. The trim removed 6 bases at V and 1 base at J, leaving 11 bases unmatched. Germline loops: CDR1 MDHEN, CDR2 SYDVKM. Nominally healthy donors provided the samples, though records likely missed some immune exposures. Worth noting for this clone: Its antigen is unidentified.

PCR primers comprised 60 Vbeta and 13 Jbeta primers. Only in-frame clones appear in the TCRdb table, and some are missing; sequencing was by immunoSEQ multiplex PCR. The sample holds 150,000 or so clones, 74% seen once. Source material: PBMCs. The chain is built from TRBV28 and TRBJ2-7; the match to TRBD2 covers 11 bases. The sequence was collected from a man younger than 35 in good health and CMV-seropositive. The CDR3 is CASRDSGLAGSSYEQYF. The CDR3 coding sequence is TGTGCCAGCAGAGACTCCGGACTAGCGGGTAGTTCCTACGAGCAGTACTTC.